The 20 T cell receptor beta chains given below trace back to one sample, sequenced in a study of blood T cell repertoires in COVID-19 (dated by TCRdb to the early 2020s). Preparation of the library involved the immunoSEQ multiplex PCR assay. This is the immuneACCESS table as TCRdb keeps it, with only in-frame sequences that have V and J called. A part of the clones is gone; compared with another copy, unresolved V genes explain less than half, and the rest is unexplained. Present in this sample are about 120,000 clones, less than 80% of which were seen just once. About 2.5% of the sample comes from the top ten. Sample: peripheral blood. These receptor sequences come from a man between 50 and 59 years old with acute or convalescent COVID-19.

The chain links TRBV11-2 to TRBJ1-1; D perhaps matches TRBD1 (6 bases). Trimming removed 3 bases from V and 3 bases from J, with 8 bases in between. The CDR3 spans 13 residues. CDR1 and CDR2 from the germline V gene are SGHAT and FQNNGV. The CDR3 loop reads CASSFPGDTEAFF. The DNA for the CDR3 is TGTGCCAGCAGCTTCCCAGGGGACACTGAAGCTTTCTTT. Full variable domain (missing parts from reference TRBV11-2 and TRBJ1-1): EAGVAQSPRYKIIEKRQSVAFWCNPISGHATLYWYQQILGQGPKLLIQFQNNGVVDDSQLPKDRFSAERLKGVDSTLKIQPAKLEDSAVYLCASSFPGDTEAFFGQGTRLTVV.

This clone was observed a few times. V usage is TRBV3-1 (or the pseudogene TRBV3-2) and J usage is TRBJ1-1, with D tentatively TRBD1 (6 bases). The V gene lost 2 bases and the J gene lost 4 bases, with 14 bases spanning the gap. This CDR3 comprises 15 residues. CDR1 LGHDT and CDR2 YNNKEL come from the germline V gene (reference sequence). CDR3 residues: CASSQRGGGGTEAFF. CDR3 bases: TGTGCCAGCAGCCAACGAGGGGGTGGTGGCACTGAAGCTTTCTTT.

This clone was seen only once. This sequence joins TRBV18 and TRBJ1-1, with TRBD1 as a possible D gene (6 bases). The length of the CDR3 is 13 residues. Germline-derived CDR1 and CDR2 are KGHSH and LQKENI. Trimming shortened V by 5 bases and J by 3 bases, and 10 bases separated the two germline ends. The CDR3 region is CASSTGWDTEAFF. The CDR3 DNA follows: TGTGCCAGCTCAACAGGGTGGGACACTGAAGCTTTCTTT.

The chain joins TRBV19 to TRBJ2-3, with D tentatively TRBD2 (5 bases). The CDR3 covers 15 residues. Germline assignment: CDR1 LNHDA and CDR2 SQIVND (reference sequence). Trimming removed 1 base from V and 0 bases from J, with 8 bases in between. CDR3 nucleotide sequence: TGTGCCAGTAGTATAGCGGGGTCAAGCACAGATACGCAGTATTTT. It is translated as CASSIAGSSTDTQYF.

This clone was detected once. The rearrangement uses TRBV19 and TRBJ2-7, with a possible D match to TRBD1 (6 bases). CDR1 and CDR2 (germline): LNHDA, SQIVND (reference sequence). This CDR3 region has 14 residues. V was trimmed by 0 bases and J by 3 bases, leaving 9 bases between them. In DNA, the CDR3 is TGTGCCAGTAGTATAGAAAACAGGGTCTACGAGCAGTACTTC. Translating it yields CASSIENRVYEQYF.

This rearrangement joins TRBV2 to TRBJ2-2; 9 positions agree with TRBD2. The CDR3 extends over 18 amino acids. V dropped 5 bases and J dropped 2; count of bases not matched to a gene: 12. In germline, CDR1 is SNHLY, CDR2 FYNNEI. The CDR3 DNA reads TGTGCCAGCAGTACGCGACTAGCGGACCTACTTAACACCGGGGAGCTGTTTTTT. This translates into CASSTRLADLLNTGELFF.

The V and J genes are TRBV28 and TRBJ2-1, with D tentatively TRBD2 (7 bases). Looked up from germline, CDR1 is MDHEN and CDR2 is SYDVKM. Trimming took 1 base from V and 1 from J, leaving 29 bases between them. CDR3 size: 22 residues. CDR3 nucleotides: TGTGCCAGCAGTTTATCTATGGGGGCAGTTCTTAGCGGGTGGGCGTCCTACAATGAGCAGTTCTTC. Protein product: CASSLSMGAVLSGWASYNEQFF.

The CDR3 DNA reads TGTGCCAGCAGTGGAGACCGCTGGGCACCCCTCCACTTT. Translating gives CASSGDRWAPLHF. V and J are TRBV3-1 (or the pseudogene TRBV3-2) and TRBJ1-6; D is ambiguous. Germline CDR1 LGHDT, CDR2 YNNKEL (reference sequence). The CDR3 extends over 13 amino acids. V gave up 6 bases and J gave up 11 bases, with 14 bases separating them.

The chain recombines TRBV19 with TRBJ2-7; D perhaps matches TRBD1 (5 bases). This CDR3 has 14 amino acids. Trimming took off 6 bases at V and 0 bases at J, with 12 bases between the two ends. Germline assignment: CDR1 LNHDA and CDR2 SQIVND (reference sequence). The DNA of the CDR3 is TGTGCCAGTAGCCCTGGGGCTCTCTCCTACGAGCAGTACTTC. Its protein product is CASSPGALSYEQYF. The full variable domain, rest sourced from reference TRBV19 and TRBJ2-7, is DGGITQSPKYLFRKEGQNVTLSCEQNLNHDAMYWYRQDPGQGLRLIYYSQIVNDFQKGDIAEGYSVSREKKESFPLTVTSAQKNPTAFYLCASSPGALSYEQYFGPGTRLTVT.

This clone was seen ten or more times. The rearrangement links TRBV4-1 to TRBJ1-5; D gene uncertain. This CDR3 has 15 amino acids. V was pared by 3 bases and J by 0 bases, with 9 bases between. The germline V gene encodes CDR1 MGHRA and CDR2 YSYEKL. The CDR3 is CASSQNRDSNQPQHF. The DNA of the CDR3 is TGCGCCAGCAGCCAGAACAGAGATAGCAATCAGCCCCAGCATTTT.

This rearrangement joins TRBV11-2 to TRBJ2-1, with 13 bases identical to TRBD2. The CDR3 runs to 17 residues. Trimming took 1 base from V and 4 from J; bases not matched to a gene: 4. Per germline, CDR1 SGHAT and CDR2 FQNNGV. CDR3 region: CASSLGATSGGYNEQFF. The CDR3 nucleotides read TGTGCCAGCAGCTTAGGCGCGACTAGCGGGGGGTACAATGAGCAGTTCTTC.

The chain links TRBV30 to TRBJ2-6, with D perhaps matching TRBD1 (5 bases). The germline V gene encodes CDR1 GTSNPN and CDR2 SVGIG (reference sequence). The germline V and J ends were trimmed by 3 bases and 0 bases, with 9 bases remaining between them. There are 15 residues in the CDR3. CDR3 DNA sequence: TGTGCCTGGAGCAGGGAAATCTCTGGGGCCAACGTCCTGACTTTC. It codes for CAWSREISGANVLTF.

This chain connects TRBV2 to TRBJ1-5; D is perhaps TRBD1 (6 bases). With 4 bases removed from V and 9 bases from J, the gap between germline ends came to 13 bases. Germline V gives CDR1 SNHLY, CDR2 FYNNEI. CDR3 length equals 13 residues. The CDR3 loop is CASSVGGGGPQHF. CDR3 sequence (DNA): TGTGCCAGCAGTGTGGGGGGAGGGGGGCCCCAGCATTTT.

This chain uses TRBV29-1 with TRBJ2-7, with TRBD2 matching over 11 bases. Germline CDR1 SQVTM, CDR2 ANQGSEA. This CDR3 spans 13 amino acids. J was trimmed by 6 bases and V by 6 bases; bases with no gene match: 7. The CDR3 protein is CSVRTSGGGEQYF. CDR3 in DNA: TGCAGCGTCCGTACTAGCGGGGGAGGCGAGCAGTACTTC.

V is TRBV2 and J is TRBJ2-1; a possible D gene is TRBD2 (7 bases). Germline V CDR1 and CDR2: SNHLY, FYNNEI. The CDR3 is 15 amino acids. Trimming stripped 5 bases from V and 5 bases from J, with 16 bases between. The CDR3 is CASSYREGGHNEQFF. CDR3 nucleotide sequence: TGTGCCAGCAGTTACAGGGAGGGGGGACACAATGAGCAGTTCTTC.

This rearrangement joins TRBV5-1 to TRBJ2-7; possibly TRBD1 for D (6 bases). Trimming pared 0 bases from V and 3 bases from J, leaving 7 bases between. Germline V gene lookup returns CDR1 SGHRS and CDR2 YFSETQ. The CDR3 runs 13 residues. The CDR3 spells CASSLDRVYEQYF. CDR3 in DNA: TGCGCCAGCAGCTTGGACAGGGTCTACGAGCAGTACTTC.

The chain is built from TRBV4-2 and TRBJ1-4; D may be TRBD1 (6 bases). CDR1 is LGHNA and CDR2 is YNFKEQ in the germline V gene. The CDR3 contains 14 residues. The V end lost 0 bases, the J end lost 8 bases, and 10 bases lay between the germline ends. The CDR3 bases are TGTGCCAGCAGCCAAGAGGACAGACGGGAAAAACTGTTTTTT. This encodes CASSQEDRREKLFF.

The genes are TRBV18 and TRBJ2-1; 10 bases are a match to TRBD2. Per the germline V gene, CDR1 is KGHSH and CDR2 is LQKENI. CDR3 length: 15 amino acids. Losses at the gene ends were 6 bases for V and 5 bases for J; bases not matched to a gene: 7. Here the CDR3 DNA reads TGTGCCAGCTCGCCGACTAGCGGGTACAACAATGAGCAGTTCTTC. Protein sequence: CASSPTSGYNNEQFF.

The chain joins TRBV18 to TRBJ2-2, with D possibly being TRBD1 (6 bases). The length of the CDR3 is 14 residues. Germline lookup yields CDR1 KGHSH and CDR2 LQKENI. Trimming stripped 5 bases from V and 6 bases from J, with 13 bases between. The CDR3 region is CASSATGNPGELFF. DNA for the CDR3: TGTGCCAGCTCAGCTACAGGGAATCCCGGGGAGCTGTTTTTT.

V gene TRBV19 combines with J gene TRBJ2-2; 7 nucleotides agree with TRBD1. This CDR3 has 14 amino acids. CDR1 is LNHDA and CDR2 is SQIVND in the germline V gene (reference sequence). The V segment lost 7 bases and the J segment 3 bases; nucleotides outside the gene matches: 5. The DNA of the CDR3 is TGTGCCAGTAAAAGGGGGCTCGACACCGGGGAGCTGTTTTTT. Translating gives CASKRGLDTGELFF.